This TCR beta chain was sequenced during a study of beta chain features in type 1 diabetes. Expressed TCRB transcripts were sequenced after all isolated RNA was converted to cDNA. Clones were sequenced by immunoSEQ multiplex PCR, and TCRdb holds only the in-frame ones, with some missing. Here the sample spans approximately 170,000 clones, 6.5% to 8.5% being singletons. A word on this clone: Its target is unknown.

The ends lost 4 bases at V and 0 bases at J; junction bases unmatched: 5. The CDR3 covers 15 residues. Germline CDR1 is SQVTM and CDR2 is ANQGSEA. Study outcomes and limitations: PCR may have favored shorter templates equally in patients and controls. Shortening that was moderate but significant affected the TCRB CDR3s of Type 1 diabetes patients in all four CD4+ subsets. Fewer junction insertions and more nucleotide deletions appeared in type 1 diabetes patients. In comparison with healthy donors, patients had naive, central memory and Treg TCRB repertoires that appeared more similar.

The receptor was isolated from a man aged 18 to 30 with type 1 diabetes. V gene TRBV29-1 combines with J gene TRBJ2-3, with 9 bases matching TRBD1. The specimen sequenced was central memory CD4+ T cells from blood. CDR3 sequence: CSVGIDRGSTDTQYF. The CDR3 region has the DNA TGCAGCGTTGGTATAGACAGGGGGAGCACAGATACGCAGTATTTT.